These 4 T cell receptor beta chains were sequenced from one sample in a study of cytomegalovirus exposure and HLA in healthy donors (dated by TCRdb to 2015 to 2018). Libraries were constructed by the immunoSEQ multiplex PCR assay. For the multiplex PCR, a mixture combining 60 forward primers for TCR Vbeta segments and 13 reverse primers for TCR Jbeta segments was used. As stored in TCRdb, this immuneACCESS dataset retains in-frame rearrangements with V and J assigned. A fraction of the clones does not appear; measured against another copy, unresolved V genes explain less than half of the discrepancy, and the remainder lacks a known reason. The sample yields around 200,000 clones; roughly four fifths were counted once. About 1.6% of the sample comes from the top ten. The sequencing sample was made of PBMCs. These receptors were taken from a man aged 50 to 60 in good health and CMV-seronegative.

V gene TRBV27 combines with J gene TRBJ2-7; D perhaps matches TRBD2 (5 bases). The CDR3 is 18 amino acids. Germline V gene lookup returns CDR1 MNHEY and CDR2 SMNVEV (reference sequence). V was pared by 8 bases and J by 2 bases, with 28 bases between. The chain's CDR3 is CASPIYLTPRGGTYEQYF. In nucleotides, the CDR3 is TGTGCCAGCCCGATTTATTTAACCCCTCGGGGTGGAACCTACGAGCAGTACTTC.

This rearrangement joins TRBV7-9 to TRBJ2-3; a possible D gene is TRBD2 (6 bases). There are 14 residues in the CDR3. Trimming removed 8 bases from V and 0 bases from J, with 12 bases in between. The germline CDR1 and CDR2 sequences are SEHNR and FQNEAQ (reference sequence). The CDR3 nucleotides read TGTGCCAGCCGGGGGTGGACGAGCACAGATACGCAGTATTTT. Its protein is CASRGWTSTDTQYF.

The V call is TRBV11-2, the J call TRBJ2-7; D not resolved. The V gene's germline CDR1 is SGHAT and CDR2 FQNNGV. V lost 6 bases and J 2 bases, leaving 14 bases between the germline ends. The CDR3 has 14 residues. The chain's CDR3 is CASRPQLSTYEQYF. As DNA, the CDR3 is TGTGCCAGCAGGCCCCAACTCTCAACCTACGAGCAGTACTTC.

The chain joins TRBV7-9 to TRBJ2-7, with 9 bases matching TRBD1. Trimming removed 7 bases from V and 4 bases from J; junction bases left unmatched: 5. This CDR3 has 13 residues. Germline V gene lookup returns CDR1 SEHNR and CDR2 FQNEAQ (reference sequence). The CDR3: CASIQTGGYEQYF. The CDR3 region has the DNA TGTGCCAGCATCCAGACAGGGGGGTACGAGCAGTACTTC.